This T cell receptor beta chain is from a study of shared clonotypes between healthy human individuals. Study-level results: Naive subsets generally had larger estimated richness than memory subsets.

Comment on this clone: Its matching antigen is unknown.

The CDR3 has 14 amino acids. Germline V lookup: CDR1 LNHDA, CDR2 SQIVND (reference sequence). Between the trimmed V and J ends, which lost 6 bases and 5 bases, there was a span of 13 bases. Genomic DNA (from each subset) was split evenly across several immunoSEQ plates. The protocol was immunoSEQ multiplex PCR, while the TCRdb copy is restricted to in-frame clones and leaves out a portion. Among over a million clones listed, roughly 96% were seen once. The chain combines TRBV19 with TRBJ1-4; TRBD1 is a possible D gene (5 bases). The material sequenced was naive CD4+ T cells sorted from blood. The subset is: CD45RA+ positively selected. The origin of this receptor is a man aged 25-45 years in good health. CDR3 nucleotide sequence: TGTGCCAGTAGCCAGGGCAGATTAAATGAAAAACTGTTTTTT. Protein sequence: CASSQGRLNEKLFF.